What follows are 14 T cell receptor beta chains derived from one specimen sequenced in a study of cytomegalovirus exposure and HLA in healthy donors (dated by TCRdb to about 2017). Libraries were made using the immunoSEQ multiplex PCR assay. A mixture of 60 forward primers for TCR Vbeta segments and 13 reverse primers for TCR Jbeta segments was used in the multiplex PCR. TCRdb carries this immuneACCESS record with in-frame sequences only. Its versions omit some clonotypes, under half of them owing to an unresolved V gene in the studies checked, with the rest unexplained. In all, the sample holds about 90,000 clones, and over 65% of those were seen once. The ten largest account for 3% to 4% of the sample. Sequencing was performed on PBMCs. The receptors originated from a man aged 30-40 years in good health and CMV-seronegative.

The chain combines TRBV10-3 with TRBJ2-6, with 11 bases that match TRBD1. The CDR3 has 19 residues. Trimming took 7 bases from V and 0 from J; bases not matched to a gene: 11. Looked up from germline, CDR1 is ENHRY and CDR2 is SYGVKD. The CDR3 DNA reads TGTGCCATCACCCCTAGCCGGACAGGGGGCCCCTCTGGGGCCAACGTCCTGACTTTC. This gives the protein CAITPSRTGGPSGANVLTF.

The chain joins TRBV7-3 to TRBJ2-3, with D perhaps matching TRBD1 (5 bases). Germline CDR1 is SGHTA and CDR2 is FQGTGA. This CDR3 is 15 amino acids long. V gave up 1 base and J gave up 4 bases, with 12 bases separating them. This CDR3 is CASSLKGPFADTQYF. The CDR3 region has the DNA TGTGCCAGCAGCTTAAAGGGGCCTTTCGCAGATACGCAGTATTTT.

V usage is TRBV27 and J usage is TRBJ2-7, with 9 bases identical to TRBD1. V gave up 6 bases and J gave up 1 base; unmatched junction bases: 13. Per germline, CDR1 MNHEY and CDR2 SMNVEV (reference sequence). This CDR3 spans 17 amino acids. DNA of the CDR3: TGTGCCAGCAGACACCTTTCCGGGACAGGGTTTTCCTACGAGCAGTACTTC. As protein: CASRHLSGTGFSYEQYF.

This clone was detected once. V gene TRBV7-9 combines with J gene TRBJ2-3; TRBD2 agrees at 7 bases. Looked up from germline, CDR1 is SEHNR and CDR2 is FQNEAQ (reference sequence). The CDR3 runs to 15 residues. Trimming cost V 3 bases and J 2 bases; bases outside gene matches: 5. The CDR3, as DNA: TGTGCCAGCAGCTTTTCTAGCGGTCTCACAGATACGCAGTATTTT. Amino acid sequence: CASSFSSGLTDTQYF.

The sample holds a few counts of this clone. The J gene is TRBJ2-5, the V gene TRBV10-3, with 10 bases aligning to TRBD2. CDR3 length: 16 amino acids. Trimming removed 0 bases from V and 2 bases from J; junction bases left unmatched: 3. Germline CDR1 ENHRY, CDR2 SYGVKD. The CDR3 here is CAISESPSGRQETQYF. The CDR3 DNA is TGTGCCATCAGTGAGTCACCTAGCGGGAGACAAGAGACCCAGTACTTC.

A few counts support this clone. The gene calls are TRBV19 and TRBJ1-5; D remains ambiguous. The ends were cut back, 3 bases at V and 0 bases at J, with 9 bases in the middle. Germline lookup yields CDR1 LNHDA and CDR2 SQIVND (reference sequence). The CDR3 contains 15 residues. Written as DNA, the CDR3 is TGTGCCAGTAGTATGGGTACAGTTAGCAATCAGCCCCAGCATTTT. This encodes CASSMGTVSNQPQHF.

Here the CDR3 DNA reads TGTGCCAGCGTCTTGGCAGGGGCTAGCACAGATACGCAGTATTTT. Translating it yields CASVLAGASTDTQYF. V gene TRBV5-8 combines with J gene TRBJ2-3; possibly TRBD1 for D (6 bases). CDR1 and CDR2 from the germline V gene are SGHTS and YDEGEE. The CDR3 has 15 amino acids. Trimming removed 7 bases at V and 0 bases at J, with 15 bases between. Looking up the rest from reference TRBV5-8 and TRBJ2-3 gives the full variable domain: EAGVTQSPTHLIKTRGQQATLRCSPISGHTSVYWYQQALGLGLQFLLWYDEGEERNRGNFPPRFSGRQFPNYSSELNVNALELEDSALYLCASVLAGASTDTQYFGPGTRLTVL.

The chain combines TRBV7-6 with TRBJ1-1; tentatively, D is TRBD1 (5 bases). Trimming removed 3 bases at V and 4 bases at J, with 27 bases between. CDR1 SGHVS and CDR2 FNYEAQ come from the germline V gene. The CDR3 runs 19 residues. This CDR3 is CASSFGVVGDLMRGTEAFF. DNA of the CDR3: TGTGCCAGCAGCTTCGGGGTTGTTGGGGACTTAATGAGGGGCACTGAAGCTTTCTTT.

J is TRBJ2-1 and V is TRBV6-6; 8 bases agree with TRBD1. The CDR3 is 14 residues long. Germline trimming cut 5 bases from V and 6 bases from J; bases unmatched to any gene: 6. Germline CDR1 reads MNHNY; CDR2 reads SVGAGI (reference sequence). CDR3 bases: TGTGCCAGCAGTACCATAGACAGGGGCAATGAGCAGTTCTTC. Its translation is CASSTIDRGNEQFF.

V gene TRBV7-2 combines with J gene TRBJ2-4; no clear D gene. The CDR3 totals 13 residues. In germline, CDR1 is SGHTA, CDR2 FQGNSA. V gave up 2 bases and J gave up 4 bases, with 6 bases separating them. As DNA, the CDR3 is TGTGCCAGCAGCTTATTACAAAAAAACATTCAGTACTTC. As protein: CASSLLQKNIQYF.

This clone was seen a few times. The J gene is TRBJ2-1, the V gene TRBV29-1; 9 bases line up with TRBD1. Germline CDR1 is SQVTM and CDR2 is ANQGSEA. The V gene end was trimmed by 7 bases and the J gene end by 8 bases; junction bases not matched to a gene: 12. The CDR3 has 14 residues. The CDR3 region is CSATTGGGRDEQFF. The CDR3, as DNA: TGCAGCGCTACCACAGGGGGCGGACGGGATGAGCAGTTCTTC.

This chain joins TRBV7-9 and TRBJ2-3, with TRBD2 identical over 9 bases. The CDR3 is 17 residues long. Trimming at V came to 5 bases and at J to 3 bases, leaving 12 bases not matched to a gene. Germline values: CDR1 SEHNR, CDR2 FQNEAQ (reference sequence). The CDR3 loop reads CASSRYYLAGGTDTQYF. The CDR3, as DNA: TGTGCCAGCAGCCGTTACTACCTGGCGGGGGGGACAGATACGCAGTATTTT.

This clone was counted a single time. This chain joins TRBV4-3 and TRBJ2-3; 7 nucleotides line up with TRBD2. V was pared by 3 bases and J by 2 bases, with 14 bases of the junction left unmatched. The CDR3 loop spans 18 amino acids. Germline V gene sequence: CDR1 LGHNA, CDR2 YSLEER. CDR3 loop: CASSQGGGRWGITDTQYF. The CDR3, as DNA: TGCGCCAGCAGCCAGGGCGGGGGTCGGTGGGGGATCACAGATACGCAGTATTTT.

The sample holds a few counts of this clone. This rearrangement joins TRBV15 to TRBJ2-2, with 10 bases aligning to TRBD2. Germline V CDR1 and CDR2: LNHNV, YYDKDF (reference sequence). V gave up 0 bases and J gave up 6 bases; unmatched junction bases: 7. This CDR3 is 17 amino acids long. CDR3 sequence: CATSRDQLAGNPGELFF. The DNA for the CDR3 is TGTGCCACCAGCAGAGATCAACTAGCGGGAAACCCCGGGGAGCTGTTTTTT.